This T cell receptor (beta chain) emerged from a study of blood T cell repertoires in COVID-19. The wider study: COVID-19 samples collected from the United States, Italy and Spain covered acute and convalescent phases.

The assay was immunoSEQ multiplex PCR, and TCRdb's table has in-frame clones only and misses some. The sample includes about 370,000 clones, roughly nine tenths of them seen just once. V gave up 2 bases and J gave up 4 bases, with 14 bases separating them. The CDR3 is 15 amino acids. Germline assignment: CDR1 SGHAT and CDR2 FQNNGV. This clone was detected only once. V gene TRBV11-2 combines with J gene TRBJ1-2; perhaps TRBD1 as D (5 bases). The sequence was collected from a woman younger than 45 with COVID-19, enrolled during active disease. Sequenced material: peripheral blood. Here the CDR3 reads CASSLSQNQGYGYTF. The CDR3 DNA reads TGTGCCAGCAGCTTAAGCCAAAACCAGGGCTATGGCTACACCTTC.